This record looks at one TCR beta chain sequence and its context. The V and J ends lost 8 bases and 8 bases respectively, with 9 bases between them. CDR3 length: 10 amino acids. Per germline, CDR1 MDHEN and CDR2 SYDVKM. The sample originates from a study of T cell changes during pregnancy in multiple sclerosis. Profiled with immunoSEQ multiplex PCR; TCRdb holds only in-frame clones, not every one. Of about 75,000 clones in the sample, approximately 88% were seen once. This clonotype was obtained from a female donor in good health, enrolled as a control in a pregnancy study. The starting material was peripheral blood, obtained in the first trimester of pregnancy. This chain links TRBV28 with TRBJ1-1, with D maybe TRBD1 (6 bases). The CDR3 protein is CASSDREAFF. In DNA, the CDR3 is TGTGCCAGCTCCGACAGGGAAGCTTTCTTT. Complete variable domain (other parts from reference TRBV28 and TRBJ1-1): DVKVTQSSRYLVKRTGEKVFLECVQDMDHENMFWYRQDPGLGLRLIYFSYDVKMKEKGDIPEGYSVSREKKERFSLILESASTNQTSMYLCASSDREAFFGQGTRLTVV.